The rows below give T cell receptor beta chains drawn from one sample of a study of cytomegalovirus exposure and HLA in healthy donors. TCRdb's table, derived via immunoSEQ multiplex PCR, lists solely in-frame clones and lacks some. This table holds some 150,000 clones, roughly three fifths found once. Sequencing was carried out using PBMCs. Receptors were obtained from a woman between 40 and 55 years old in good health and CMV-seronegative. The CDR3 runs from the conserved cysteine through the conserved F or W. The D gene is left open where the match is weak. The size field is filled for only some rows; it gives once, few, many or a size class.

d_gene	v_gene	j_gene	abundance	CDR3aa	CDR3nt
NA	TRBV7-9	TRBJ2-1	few	CASSLGQGWAYNEQFF	TGTGCCAGCAGCTTAGGTCAGGGTTGGGCTTACAATGAGCAGTTCTTC
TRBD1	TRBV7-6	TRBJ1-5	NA	CASSLETGNQPQHF	TGTGCCAGCAGCTTAGAGACAGGGAATCAGCCCCAGCATTTT
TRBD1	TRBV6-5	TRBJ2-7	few	CASSYGQGASNEQYF	TGTGCCAGCAGTTACGGACAGGGGGCATCGAACGAGCAGTACTTC
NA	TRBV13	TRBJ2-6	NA	CASSLGGRGANVLTF	TGTGCCAGCAGCTTAGGCGGGAGAGGGGCCAACGTCCTGACTTTC
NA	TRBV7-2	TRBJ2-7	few	CASSSAGGPTYEQYF	TGTGCCAGCAGCTCGGCAGGGGGGCCAACCTACGAGCAGTACTTC
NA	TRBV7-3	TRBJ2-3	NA	CASSPGTNFPFTDTQYF	TGTGCCAGCAGCCCCGGGACAAACTTTCCTTTCACAGATACGCAGTATTTT
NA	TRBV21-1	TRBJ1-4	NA	CASSKAPQAETGLSGKLFF	TGTGCCAGCAGCAAAGCGCCACAGGCGGAGACAGGTCTCTCAGGAAAACTGTTTTTT
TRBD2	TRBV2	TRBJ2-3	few	CASTPFTSGGAGTDTQYF	TGTGCCAGCACCCCATTCACTAGCGGGGGGGCCGGGACAGATACGCAGTATTTT
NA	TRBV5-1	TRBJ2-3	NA	CASSLRTASSTDTQYF	TGCGCCAGCAGCCTTAGGACAGCCAGTAGCACAGATACGCAGTATTTT
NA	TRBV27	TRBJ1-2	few	CASSSLDRFYGYTF	TGTGCCAGCAGTTCCCTGGACAGATTCTATGGCTACACCTTC
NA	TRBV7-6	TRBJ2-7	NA	CASSFGSSYEQYF	TGTGCCAGCAGCTTTGGTTCATCCTACGAGCAGTACTTC
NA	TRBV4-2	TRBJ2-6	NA	CASSQASSGANVLTF	TGTGCCAGCAGCCAAGCTTCTTCTGGGGCCAACGTCCTGACTTTC
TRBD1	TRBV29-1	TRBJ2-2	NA	CSAGTGDPVGELFF	TGCAGCGCTGGGACAGGGGACCCGGTTGGGGAGCTGTTTTTT
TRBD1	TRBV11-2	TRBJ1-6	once	CATEQITGTGGSPLHF	TGTGCCACCGAACAAATAACTGGGACAGGCGGTTCACCCCTCCACTTT
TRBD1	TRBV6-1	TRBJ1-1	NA	CASTRGSTEAFF	TGTGCCAGCACCAGGGGGAGTACTGAAGCTTTCTTT
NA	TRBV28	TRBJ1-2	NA	CATDPGGHSYGYTF	TGTGCCACCGACCCTGGGGGACACAGCTATGGCTACACCTTC
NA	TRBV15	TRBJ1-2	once	CATSAPGVLYGYTF	TGTGCCACCAGCGCTCCCGGGGTACTCTATGGCTACACCTTC
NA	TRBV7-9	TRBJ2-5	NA	CASSERLKRETQYF	TGTGCCAGCAGCGAAAGACTAAAGAGGGAGACCCAGTACTTC
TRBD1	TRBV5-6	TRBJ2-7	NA	CASSSPYTGAYEQYF	TGTGCCAGCAGCTCCCCTTATACAGGGGCCTACGAGCAGTACTTC
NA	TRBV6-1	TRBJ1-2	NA	CASSEALNFLRYGYTF	TGTGCCAGCAGTGAAGCGCTAAACTTCCTCCGCTATGGCTACACCTTC
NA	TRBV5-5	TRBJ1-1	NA	CASSGGVGRAFF	TGTGCCAGCAGCGGGGGTGTCGGGAGAGCTTTCTTT
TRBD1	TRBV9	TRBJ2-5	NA	CASRSGQGGGETQYF	TGTGCCAGCAGATCGGGACAGGGGGGCGGTGAGACCCAGTACTTC
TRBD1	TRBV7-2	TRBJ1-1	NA	CASSLGVRGRGTEAFF	TGTGCCAGCAGCTTAGGGGTGAGGGGGCGCGGGACTGAAGCTTTCTTT
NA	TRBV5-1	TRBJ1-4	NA	CASGGATNEKLFF	TGCGCCAGCGGGGGGGCAACTAATGAAAAACTGTTTTTT
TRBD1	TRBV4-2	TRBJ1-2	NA	CASSPTGALDGYTF	TGTGCCAGCAGCCCGACAGGGGCGCTCGATGGCTACACCTTC
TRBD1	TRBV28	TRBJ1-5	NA	CASSLPSPGQTSNQPQHF	TGTGCCAGCAGTCTTCCTTCTCCGGGACAGACTAGCAATCAGCCCCAGCATTTT
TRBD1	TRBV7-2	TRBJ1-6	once	CASSLSPYRGNNSPLHF	TGTGCCAGCAGCTTATCCCCCTACAGGGGGAATAATTCACCCCTCCACTTT
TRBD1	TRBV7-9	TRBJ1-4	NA	CASSWTGDDEKLFF	TGTGCCAGCAGTTGGACAGGGGACGATGAAAAGCTGTTTTTT
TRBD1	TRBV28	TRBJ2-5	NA	CASSLSQGVRETQYF	TGTGCCAGCAGTTTATCGCAGGGGGTGAGGGAGACCCAGTACTTC
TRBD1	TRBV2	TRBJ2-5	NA	CASSFEGQRGETQYF	TGTGCCAGCAGTTTCGAGGGACAGAGAGGGGAGACCCAGTACTTC